This T cell receptor (beta chain) was sequenced during a study of cytomegalovirus exposure and HLA in healthy donors. Study as a whole: Most donors, less than 85% of approximately 400 genotyped, fell in the Caucasian-associated ancestry cluster.

This clone has only one observation. Antigen specificity is unknown. With 60 Vbeta and 13 Jbeta primers, the PCR was carried out. TCRdb keeps only in-frame clones here, not all; method: immunoSEQ multiplex PCR. The table has under 150,000 clones, roughly four fifths seen once; the top ten hold approximately 1%. Study results and limitations: A link between a missense DCLRE1C variant and TCR beta V- and J-gene trimming emerged from a later analysis. The productive fraction for most TCR beta V segments was about 87% or about 30% in an earlier analysis. Cytomegalovirus status was reportedly diagnosed by the classifier with high sensitivity and specificity.

V lost 4 bases to trimming and J lost 4 bases; unmatched junction nucleotides: 18. Per the germline V gene, CDR1 is SGHRS and CDR2 is YFSETQ. CDR3 size: 18 residues. Sequenced input: PBMCs. The chain has TRBV5-1 and TRBJ1-2; 8 nucleotides match TRBD1. The clonotype comes from a boy younger than 18 in good health and CMV-seronegative. The CDR3 loop is CASSRESGGEGVGYGYTF. CDR3 DNA: TGCGCCAGCAGCCGGGAGTCAGGGGGCGAAGGAGTTGGCTATGGCTACACCTTC.